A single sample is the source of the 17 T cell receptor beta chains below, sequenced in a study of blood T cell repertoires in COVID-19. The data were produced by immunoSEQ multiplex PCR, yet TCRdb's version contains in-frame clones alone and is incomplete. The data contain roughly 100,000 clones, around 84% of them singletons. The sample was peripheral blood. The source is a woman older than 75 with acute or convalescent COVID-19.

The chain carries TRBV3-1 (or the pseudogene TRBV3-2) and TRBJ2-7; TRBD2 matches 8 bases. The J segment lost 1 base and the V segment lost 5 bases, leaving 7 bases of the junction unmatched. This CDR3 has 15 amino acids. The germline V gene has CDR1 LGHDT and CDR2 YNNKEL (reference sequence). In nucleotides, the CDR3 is TGTGCCAGCAGCTCGACTAGCGAGGGATCCTACGAGCAGTACTTC. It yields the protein CASSSTSEGSYEQYF.

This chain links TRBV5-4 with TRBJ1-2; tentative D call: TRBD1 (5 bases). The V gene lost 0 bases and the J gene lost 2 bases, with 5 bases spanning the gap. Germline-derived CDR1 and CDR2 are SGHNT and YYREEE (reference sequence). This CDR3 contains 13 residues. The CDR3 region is CASSLGTNYGYTF. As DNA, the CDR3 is TGTGCCAGCAGCTTGGGGACAAACTATGGCTACACCTTC.

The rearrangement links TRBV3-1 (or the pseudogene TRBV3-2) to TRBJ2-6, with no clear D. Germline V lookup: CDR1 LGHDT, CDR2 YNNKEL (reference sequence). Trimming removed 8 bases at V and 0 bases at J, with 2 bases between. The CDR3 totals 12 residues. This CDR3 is CASHSGANVLTF. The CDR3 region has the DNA TGTGCCAGCCACTCTGGGGCCAACGTCCTGACTTTC.

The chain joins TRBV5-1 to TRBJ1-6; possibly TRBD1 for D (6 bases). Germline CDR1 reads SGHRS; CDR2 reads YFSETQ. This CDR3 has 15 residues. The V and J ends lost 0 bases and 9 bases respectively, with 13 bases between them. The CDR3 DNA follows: TGCGCCAGCAGCTTGGGGACAGTGGTGGGTTCACCCCTCCACTTT. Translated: CASSLGTVVGSPLHF.

The CDR3 region has the DNA TGCGCCAGCAGCTTGGAAGGGCGGGCTTTCACAGATACGCAGTATTTT. It is translated as CASSLEGRAFTDTQYF. The J gene is TRBJ2-3, the V gene TRBV5-1; possible D gene TRBD2, 5 bases. Germline V gene sequence: CDR1 SGHRS, CDR2 YFSETQ. The germline V and J ends were trimmed by 0 bases and 2 bases, with 13 bases remaining between them. The CDR3 sequence is 16 residues long.

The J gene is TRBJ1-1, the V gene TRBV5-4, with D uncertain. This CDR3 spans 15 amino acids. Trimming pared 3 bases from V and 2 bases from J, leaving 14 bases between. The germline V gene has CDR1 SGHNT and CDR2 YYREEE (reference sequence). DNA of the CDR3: TGTGCCAGCAGCTCCTTTGTCGAGGGAAACACTGAAGCTTTCTTT. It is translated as CASSSFVEGNTEAFF.

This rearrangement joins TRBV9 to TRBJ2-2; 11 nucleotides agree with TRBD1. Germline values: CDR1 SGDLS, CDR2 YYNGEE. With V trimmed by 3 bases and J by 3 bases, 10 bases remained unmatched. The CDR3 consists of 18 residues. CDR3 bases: TGTGCCAGCAGCGGTGGACAGGGGGCAGGGATGTACACCGGGGAGCTGTTTTTT. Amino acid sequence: CASSGGQGAGMYTGELFF.

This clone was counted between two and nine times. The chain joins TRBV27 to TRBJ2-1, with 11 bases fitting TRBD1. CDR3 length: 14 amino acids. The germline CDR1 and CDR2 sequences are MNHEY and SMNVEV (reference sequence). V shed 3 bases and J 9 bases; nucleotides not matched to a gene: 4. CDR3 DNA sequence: TGTGCCAGCAGTTTGTGGGACAGGGGGGGTGAGCAGTTCTTC. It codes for CASSLWDRGGEQFF.

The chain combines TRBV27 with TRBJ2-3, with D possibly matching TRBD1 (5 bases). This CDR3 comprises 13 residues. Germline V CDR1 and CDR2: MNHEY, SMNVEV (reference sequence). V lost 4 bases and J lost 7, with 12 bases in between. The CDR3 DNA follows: TGTGCCAGCAGTTCTGGGGCCAAGAATACGCAGTATTTT. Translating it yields CASSSGAKNTQYF.

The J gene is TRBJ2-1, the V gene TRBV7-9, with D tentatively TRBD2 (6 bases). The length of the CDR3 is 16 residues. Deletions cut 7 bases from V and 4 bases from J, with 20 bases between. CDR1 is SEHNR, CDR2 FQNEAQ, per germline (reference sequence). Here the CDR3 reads CASTSPGGARYNEQFF. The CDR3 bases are TGTGCCAGCACCTCGCCCGGGGGAGCGAGATACAATGAGCAGTTCTTC.

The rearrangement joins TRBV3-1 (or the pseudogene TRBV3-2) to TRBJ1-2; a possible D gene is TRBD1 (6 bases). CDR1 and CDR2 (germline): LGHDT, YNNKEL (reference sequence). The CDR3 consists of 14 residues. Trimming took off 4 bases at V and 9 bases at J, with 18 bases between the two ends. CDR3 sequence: CASSLSRQGMSYTF. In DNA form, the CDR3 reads TGTGCCAGCAGCCTATCACGGCAGGGGATGAGCTACACCTTC.

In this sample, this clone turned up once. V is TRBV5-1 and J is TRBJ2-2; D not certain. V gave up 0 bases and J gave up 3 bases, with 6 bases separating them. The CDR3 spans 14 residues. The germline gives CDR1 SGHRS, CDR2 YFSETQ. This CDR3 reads CASSLDRDTGELFF. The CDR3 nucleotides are TGCGCCAGCAGCTTGGACAGAGACACCGGGGAGCTGTTTTTT.

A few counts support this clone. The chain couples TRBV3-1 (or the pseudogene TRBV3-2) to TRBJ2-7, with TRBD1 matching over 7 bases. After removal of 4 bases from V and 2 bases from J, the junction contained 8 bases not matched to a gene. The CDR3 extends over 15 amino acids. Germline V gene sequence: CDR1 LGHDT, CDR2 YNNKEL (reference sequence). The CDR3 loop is CASSPAGTATYEQYF. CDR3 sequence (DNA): TGTGCCAGCAGCCCAGCCGGGACAGCCACCTACGAGCAGTACTTC.

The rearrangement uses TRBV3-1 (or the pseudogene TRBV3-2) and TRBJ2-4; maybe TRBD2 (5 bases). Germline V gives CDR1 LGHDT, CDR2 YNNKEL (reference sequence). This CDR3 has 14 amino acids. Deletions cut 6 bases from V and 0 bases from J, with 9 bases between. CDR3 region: CASSVSVAKNIQYF. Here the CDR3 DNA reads TGTGCCAGCAGTGTTAGCGTAGCCAAAAACATTCAGTACTTC.

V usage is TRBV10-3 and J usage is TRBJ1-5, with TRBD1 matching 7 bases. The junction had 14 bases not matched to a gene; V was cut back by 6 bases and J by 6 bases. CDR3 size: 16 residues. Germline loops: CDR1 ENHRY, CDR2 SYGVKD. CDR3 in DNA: TGTGCCATCAGCGACCCCACGACAGGGCCCGGTCAGCCCCAGCATTTT. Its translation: CAISDPTTGPGQPQHF.

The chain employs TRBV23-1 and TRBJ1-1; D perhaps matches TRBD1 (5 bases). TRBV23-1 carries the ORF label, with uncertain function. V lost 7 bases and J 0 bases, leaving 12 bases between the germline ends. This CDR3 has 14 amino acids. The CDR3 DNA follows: TGCGCCAGCACAGACAGCAAGGTGAACACTGAAGCTTTCTTT. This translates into CASTDSKVNTEAFF.

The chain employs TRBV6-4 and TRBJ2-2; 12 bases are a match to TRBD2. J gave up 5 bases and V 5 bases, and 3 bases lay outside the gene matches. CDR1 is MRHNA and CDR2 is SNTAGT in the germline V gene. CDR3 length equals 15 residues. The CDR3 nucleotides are TGTGCCAGCAGTCCCGGGACTAGCGGGACCGGGGAGCTGTTTTTT. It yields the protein CASSPGTSGTGELFF.